This TCR beta chain was recorded in a study of human T cells and chemical hapten exposure. At the level of the study: Upper inner arm skin measuring roughly 2 cm by roughly 2 cm received 2% DPC for sensitization. Patches with 0.01% DPC went on the upper back, and the tests were read at 6 days. Broader study findings: Relative to control repertoires, expanded TCRs gave rise to significantly more large CDR3 similarity clusters.

In this sample, this clonotype turned up a few times. Its cognate antigen is unknown. Time point indicated: patch test 1, 2 weeks after DPC sensitization. Treatment here: therapeutic diphenylcyclopropenone sensitization with weekly scalp DPC. People who gave samples had alopecia, were 18 to 70 years old, and were suitable for DPC. The CDR3 has 15 amino acids. CDR1 and CDR2 from the germline V gene are MNHEY and SVGAGI. The V and J ends lost 4 bases and 7 bases, in that order; junction bases with no gene match: 10. TCRdb passed the RACE reads through MiXCR, listing each CDR3 protein once. This table holds roughly 190,000 distinct CDR3 sequences, 20% to 25% found once.

The chain links TRBV6-5 to TRBJ1-2, with TRBD1 matching over 9 bases. Sequencing used whole blood, obtained in connection with sensitization to the hapten diphenylcyclopropenone (DPC). The clonotype was recovered from a woman aged 45-60 years with alopecia areata. Some clones in this sample may be carry-over from other donors' samples. The CDR3 protein is CASSLPGTGSAGYTF. DNA for the CDR3: TGTGCCAGCAGTTTGCCCGGGACAGGGTCAGCTGGCTACACCTTC.